This T cell receptor beta chain was documented in a study of T-cell reconstitution after alpha-beta-depleted transplantation in children. This clonotype has ten or more counts. Unique molecular identifiers tagged the TCRbeta library. TCRdb used MiXCR to reprocess the PCR reads, holding one entry per CDR3 protein. This table has hundreds of thousands of distinct CDR3 sequences, approximately 15% appearing once. V lost 4 bases, J lost 2 bases, and 11 bases lay in between. The CDR3 runs 14 residues. J is TRBJ1-2 and V is TRBV12-3 or TRBV12-4; D is unclear. The sequencing used PBMCs from the stem cell graft donor, collected from the stem cell graft. The sequence came from a human donor who donated a stem cell graft to a child with acute myeloid leukemia. CDR3 in DNA: TGTGCCAGCAGTTGGGGAGCAGCCAACTATGGCTACACCTTC. It specifies CASSWGAANYGYTF.